This T cell receptor (beta chain) was sequenced during a study of neurological immune-mediated disorders. Regarding the study as a whole: The highest TCR clonal expansion occurred in HTLV-1-associated myelopathy; multiple sclerosis fell below healthy controls. None of the CDR3 amino acid sequences in expanded clones turned up in more than one subject, which points to private repertoires in all groups.

This clonotype was counted at least ten times. The antigen remains undetermined. Time point meaning: longitudinal time-point 2. This CDR3 is 12 amino acids long. Between the trimmed V and J ends, which lost 5 bases and 7 bases, there was a span of 9 bases. The germline gives CDR1 SGHAT, CDR2 FQNNGV. A single record per CDR3 protein comes from TCRdb applying MiXCR to the 5' RACE reads. The top ten clones hold roughly an eighth of a sample with some 60,000 distinct CDR3 sequences, 9.7% of them seen once. The receptor was isolated from a man aged 25-45 years in good health. The rearrangement uses TRBV11-2 and TRBJ2-1; possibly TRBD1 for D (6 bases). The source material was PBMCs. The CDR3 is CASSVTGNEQFF. Written as DNA, the CDR3 is TGTGCCAGCAGCGTAACAGGGAATGAGCAGTTCTTC.